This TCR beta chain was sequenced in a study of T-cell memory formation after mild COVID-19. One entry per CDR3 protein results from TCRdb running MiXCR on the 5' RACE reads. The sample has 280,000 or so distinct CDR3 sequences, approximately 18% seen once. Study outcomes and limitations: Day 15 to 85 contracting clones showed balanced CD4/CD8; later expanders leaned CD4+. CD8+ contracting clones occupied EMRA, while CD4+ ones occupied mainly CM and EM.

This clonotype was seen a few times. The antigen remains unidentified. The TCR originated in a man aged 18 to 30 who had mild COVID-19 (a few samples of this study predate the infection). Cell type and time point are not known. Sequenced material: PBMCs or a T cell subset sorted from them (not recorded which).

In DNA, the CDR3 is TGTGCCAGCAGAGGGACAGAGTATCAGCCCCAGCATTTT. Its protein is CASRGTEYQPQHF. The rearrangement links TRBV25-1 to TRBJ1-5; TRBD1 matches at 7 bases. Trimming removed 6 bases from V and 5 bases from J; junction bases left unmatched: 4. Germline CDR1 is MGHDK and CDR2 is SYGVNS. The CDR3 has 13 residues.